This section outlines one T cell receptor beta chain sequence together with its context. This CDR3 is 11 amino acids long. J gave up 13 bases and V 4 bases, and 2 bases lay outside the gene matches. CDR1 and CDR2 (germline): KGHSH, LQKENI. This sample was included in a study of blood T cell repertoires in COVID-19. Study summary: Sites across the United States, Italy and Spain contributed samples from acute and convalescent COVID-19.

As handled by the study authors: Estimation of nucleated cell counts relied on the amplification of reference gene primers. Clones were read by immunoSEQ multiplex PCR, and TCRdb kept only the in-frame ones, dropping some. The D gene and trimming were derived from the DNA, and the V and J assignments and clone size from that table. The table records 60,000 to 70,000 clones, 75% to 80% of them present only once. What was sequenced was peripheral blood. The receptor's source is a woman of 80 years or more with acute or convalescent COVID-19. The V and J genes are TRBV18 and TRBJ2-1; 9 nucleotides line up with TRBD1. The DNA for the CDR3 is TGTGCCAGCTCACTGGGACAGGGTCAGTTCTTC. This sequence encodes CASSLGQGQFF.